This record looks at one TCR beta chain sequence and its context. Its antigen remains unidentified. One base away there is no much larger clone; base qualities are not given. The record originates from a study of Ad26.COV2.S vaccination and SARS-CoV-2 variants (dated by TCRdb to about 2021). General notes on the study: Vaccine-arm donors came from COV1001, a multicentre, randomized, double-blind, placebo-controlled phase I-IIa trial of Ad26.COV2.S in healthy adults. Ad26.COV2.S was given intramuscularly at 5x10^10 or 1x10^11 viral particles, as a single shot or as two shots 56 days apart. Trial participants were randomized into five groups of five: low-dose or high-dose Ad26.COV2.S given once or twice, or placebo on both occasions. Blinding of investigators to trial group allocation was maintained during experiments and outcome assessment. A total of approximately 30 samples were included in the TCR-sequenced set, comprising roughly 20 Ad26.COV2.S vaccine recipients, 5 placebo recipients and 8 SARS-CoV-2 convalescent individuals. TCRbeta repertoire sequencing served as the tool for gauging how specific and how broad the SARS-CoV-2-reactive T cell receptors were following Ad26.COV2.S vaccination. General conclusions and limits of the study: Non-spike TCR breadth was comparable between vaccine and placebo recipients, consistent with the vaccine containing only spike. Higher spike-specific TCR breadth was observed in Ad26.COV2.S recipients than in placebo recipients (P = 0.0014). Substantial breadth of spike-specific CD8+ and CD4+ T cell responses was reported after vaccination. The study was not powered to compare responses between vaccine doses or regimens. It was noted by the authors that total T cell responses may have been underestimated by the TCR breadth and depth analyses.

The immunoSEQ Assay was used to sequence TCRbeta CDR3 regions. After extraction, genomic DNA underwent amplification by bias-controlled multiplex PCR, followed by high-throughput sequencing. Processing in the source paper ran as follows. To quantify the absolute abundance of every unique TCRbeta CDR3 region, sequences were collapsed and filtered. T cell fraction was estimated by normalizing TCRbeta template counts to usable DNA, with usable DNA measured through amplification of reference genes found in all nucleated cells. Repertoire TCRs were annotated as SARS-CoV-2-specific when V gene, CDR3 amino acid sequence and J gene were exactly matched to a known reactive TCR set. The reference SARS-CoV-2 TCR set was derived from MIRA and filtered for enrichment in COVID-19-positive ImmuneCODE repertoires, a step that removed public or cross-reactive TCRs. Using the MIRA antigens, annotated TCRs were further analysed by specific ORF or by position within an ORF. Breadth was defined as annotated unique rearrangements over total unique productive rearrangements; depth was the summed frequency of those rearrangements. Group comparisons of TCR breadth used two-sided Wilcoxon rank-sum tests. Held by TCRdb, this immuneACCESS table contains in-frame sequences only and omits some clones. Under half of the omission traces to an unresolved V gene where checked; the cause of the rest is unknown. The V and J calls and the clone size are those of that table, but D and trimming were determined from the DNA. The sample profile shows 450,000 to 550,000 clones; 89% of them were found once. Around 1.8% of the sample is taken by the ten largest.

The sample's treatment or condition label, decoded: roughly 20 received Ad26.COV2.S at low or high dose, single or two shots; several received placebo; per-sample allocation not given. For vaccine and placebo recipients, the sequenced repertoires came from samples collected on day 63 after the first injection. Cohort 1b enrolled roughly 25 adults aged 18-55 years at a single site in Boston, USA, between 29 July and 7 August 2020. As a vaccine, Ad26.COV2.S was a replication-incompetent adenovirus type 26 vector that expressed a prefusion-stabilized SARS-CoV-2 spike protein derived from the original Wuhan strain. Germline trimming amounts to 7 bases on V and 7 bases on J, with 4 as the count of junction bases outside the gene matches. From the cysteine through the phenylalanine, the CDR3 covers 13 amino acids. Only CDR3 DNA remains: 39 bases, in frame from the first base. CDR1 and CDR2 are read off the germline V gene as SNHLY and FYNNEI.

Specimen: peripheral blood, collected in a trial of Ad26.COV2.S vaccine versus placebo. This clonotype originated in a person aged 18-65 years who received the Ad26.COV2.S COVID-19 vaccine or a placebo. This receptor chain uses TRBV2 and TRBJ2-4; TRBD1 matches 10 bases in the middle. CDR3 protein: CASNVDRGNIQYF. The bases read TGTGCCAGCAATGTGGACAGGGGGAACATTCAGTACTTC.